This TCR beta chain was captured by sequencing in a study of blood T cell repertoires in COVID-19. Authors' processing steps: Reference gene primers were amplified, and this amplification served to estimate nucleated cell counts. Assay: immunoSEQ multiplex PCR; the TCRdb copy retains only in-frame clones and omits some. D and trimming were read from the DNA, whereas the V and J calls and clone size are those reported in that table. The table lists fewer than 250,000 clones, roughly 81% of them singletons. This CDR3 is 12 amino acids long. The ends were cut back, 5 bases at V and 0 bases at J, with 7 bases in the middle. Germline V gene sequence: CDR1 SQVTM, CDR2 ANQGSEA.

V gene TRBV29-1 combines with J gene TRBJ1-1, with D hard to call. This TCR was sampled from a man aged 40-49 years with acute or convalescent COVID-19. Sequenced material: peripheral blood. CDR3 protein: CSVQEMNTEAFF. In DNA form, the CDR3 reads TGCAGCGTTCAGGAAATGAACACTGAAGCTTTCTTT.